This T cell receptor beta chain was retrieved from a study of blood T cell repertoires in COVID-19. Overall study context: The origin of the acute and convalescent COVID-19 samples was the United States, Italy and Spain. In each case, the material was cDNA or gDNA derived from T cells, B-cell-depleted T cells, or PBMCs.

CDR1 is SGHRS and CDR2 is YFSETQ in the germline V gene. The V end lost 3 bases, the J end lost 2 bases, and 17 bases lay between the germline ends. This CDR3 comprises 16 residues. Per the study methods: Estimated nucleated cell counts came from reference gene primer amplification. Clones were sequenced by immunoSEQ multiplex PCR, and TCRdb holds only the in-frame ones, with some missing. Clonal size and the V and J genes are those of that table, whereas D and trimming came from the DNA. The profile shows roughly 150,000 clones, 65% to 80% of them singletons. The source material was peripheral blood. The chain employs TRBV5-1 and TRBJ2-5; tentative D call: TRBD1 (5 bases). The source of this sequence is a man aged 55 to 70 with acute or convalescent COVID-19. The CDR3 sequence is CASSSGPQRRQETQYF. The DNA for the CDR3 is TGCGCCAGCAGCTCAGGGCCCCAGAGGCGGCAAGAGACCCAGTACTTC.